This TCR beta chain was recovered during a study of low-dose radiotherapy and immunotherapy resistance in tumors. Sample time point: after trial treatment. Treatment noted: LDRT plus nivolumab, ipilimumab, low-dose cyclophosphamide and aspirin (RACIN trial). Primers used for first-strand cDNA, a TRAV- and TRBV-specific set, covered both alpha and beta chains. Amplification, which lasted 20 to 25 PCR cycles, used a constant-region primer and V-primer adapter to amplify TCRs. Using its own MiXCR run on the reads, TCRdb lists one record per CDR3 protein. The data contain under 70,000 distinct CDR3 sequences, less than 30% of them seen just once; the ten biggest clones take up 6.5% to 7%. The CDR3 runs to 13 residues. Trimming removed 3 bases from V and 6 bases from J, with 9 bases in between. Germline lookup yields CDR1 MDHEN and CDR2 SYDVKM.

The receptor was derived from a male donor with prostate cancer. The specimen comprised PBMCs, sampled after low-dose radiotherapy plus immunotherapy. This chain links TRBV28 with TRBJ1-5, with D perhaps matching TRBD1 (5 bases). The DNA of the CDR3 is TGTGCCAGCAGTTTTCAGGGTTTTCAGCCCCAGCATTTT. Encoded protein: CASSFQGFQPQHF.